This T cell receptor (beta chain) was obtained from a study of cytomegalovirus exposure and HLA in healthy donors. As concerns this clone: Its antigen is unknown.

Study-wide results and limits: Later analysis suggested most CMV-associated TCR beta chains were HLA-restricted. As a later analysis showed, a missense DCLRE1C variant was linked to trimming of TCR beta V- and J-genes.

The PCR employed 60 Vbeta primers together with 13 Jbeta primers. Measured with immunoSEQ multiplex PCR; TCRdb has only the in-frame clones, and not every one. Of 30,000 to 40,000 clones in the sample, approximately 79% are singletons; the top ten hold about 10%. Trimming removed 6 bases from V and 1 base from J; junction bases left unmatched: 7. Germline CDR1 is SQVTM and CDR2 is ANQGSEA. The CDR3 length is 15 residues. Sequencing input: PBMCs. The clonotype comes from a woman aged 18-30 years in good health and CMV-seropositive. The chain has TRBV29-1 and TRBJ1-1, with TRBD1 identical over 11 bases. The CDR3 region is CSVGQGADGNTEAFF. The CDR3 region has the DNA TGCAGCGTCGGACAGGGGGCCGACGGGAACACTGAAGCTTTCTTT.